This passage covers 8 T cell receptor beta chains from one sample sequenced in a study of T cells expressing NK-cell markers. TCRdb reanalyzed the 5' RACE reads, giving one entry per CDR3 protein sequence and no DNA. Its listing shows some 410,000 distinct CDR3 sequences. The sequencing sample was made of blood T cells: a sorted CD56 or NKG2C T cell subset, CD4+ or CD8+ T cells, or bulk PBMC T cells (not recorded which). These receptors originate from a woman between 18 and 70 years old in good health.

The rearrangement links TRBV6-5 to TRBJ2-1. CDR3 length: 15 residues. Looked up from germline, CDR1 is MNHEY and CDR2 is SVGAGI. CDR3 sequence: CASSYSGTTYNEQFF.

The chain couples TRBV6-2 or TRBV6-3 to TRBJ2-1; TCRdb's D call of TRBD2 is untestable without DNA. Germline CDR1 is MNHEY and CDR2 is SVGEGT. The CDR3 sequence is 15 residues long. CDR3 residues: CASRASGRPRGEQFF.

The chain links TRBV27 to TRBJ1-1; TCRdb indicates TRBD1, and absent DNA this call remains unverified. Germline CDR1 is MNHEY and CDR2 is SMNVEV (reference sequence). There are 14 residues in the CDR3. CDR3 amino acids: CASSLLPGQGEAFF.

V gene TRBV4-3 combines with J gene TRBJ2-1; the TRBD1 assignment by TCRdb is unverifiable without DNA. CDR3 length: 15 amino acids. CDR1 and CDR2 (germline): LGHNA, YSLEER. CDR3 sequence reads: CASSQGQGAYDEQFF.

The CDR3 here is CASSTGHRTDTQYF. The rearrangement links TRBV5-5 to TRBJ2-3; the TRBD1 assignment by TCRdb is unverifiable without DNA. The CDR3 runs to 14 residues. The germline V gene has CDR1 SGHKS and CDR2 YYEKEE (reference sequence).

The rearrangement joins TRBV7-9 to TRBJ1-4. In germline, CDR1 is SEHNR, CDR2 FQNEAQ (reference sequence). This CDR3 contains 13 residues. CDR3 sequence reads: CASSLGNGEKLFF. The full variable domain, completed using reference TRBV7-9 and TRBJ1-4, is DTGVSQNPRHKITKRGQNVTFRCDPISEHNRLYWYRQTLGQGPEFLTYFQNEAQLEKSRLLSDRFSAERPKGSFSTLEIQRTEQGDSAMYLCASSLGNGEKLFFGSGTQLSVL.

This chain joins TRBV6-5 and TRBJ2-3; lacking DNA, the TRBD2 call made by TCRdb goes unchecked. Germline values: CDR1 MNHEY, CDR2 SVGAGI. CDR3 length equals 16 residues. CDR3 amino acids: CASSLAGPRGTDTQYF.

This sequence joins TRBV12-3 or TRBV12-4 and TRBJ1-1; TCRdb indicates TRBD1, and absent DNA this call remains unverified. This CDR3 is 14 amino acids long. CDR3 loop: CASSPQTGGTEAFF.